One and the same sample provided the 11 T cell receptor beta chains below, sequenced in a study of patients and donors after allogeneic stem cell transplantation. MiXCR was run by TCRdb on the RT-PCR reads, yielding one entry per CDR3 protein. The sample contains under 95,000 distinct CDR3 sequences, 4.5% to 5% of which appear only once. What was sequenced was blood, either unsorted or a sorted T cell fraction (not recorded which). Source of these receptors: a human donor who was either an allogeneic HSCT recipient or a stem cell or donor lymphocyte infusion donor (not recorded which). It is not recorded whose cells these are; they may come from a transplant donor.

This clonotype was seen a few times. The chain combines TRBV25-1 with TRBJ1-6, with D unresolved. In germline, CDR1 is MGHDK, CDR2 SYGVNS. V lost 2 bases and J 4 bases, leaving 6 bases between the germline ends. The CDR3 spans 14 residues. The CDR3 protein is CASSEAGYNSPLHF. The CDR3 DNA reads TGTGCCAGCAGTGAAGCGGGTTATAATTCACCCCTCCACTTT.

This clonotype was detected many times. The V call is TRBV6-5, the J call TRBJ1-2; no definite D call. Trimming took off 6 bases at V and 3 bases at J, with 11 bases between the two ends. Germline V lookup: CDR1 MNHEY, CDR2 SVGAGI. The CDR3 is made up of 13 amino acids. CDR3 nucleotide sequence: TGTGCCAGCAGCTCCTCGGCGTACTATGGCTACACCTTC. This translates into CASSSSAYYGYTF.

This clonotype was counted a few times. This chain joins TRBV12-3 or TRBV12-4 and TRBJ2-5; D gene uncertain. The ends were cut back, 5 bases at V and 7 bases at J, with 14 bases in the middle. The CDR3 is made up of 13 amino acids. This chain's CDR3 is CASSVSQVGTQYF. The CDR3 nucleotides are TGTGCCAGCAGTGTAAGCCAAGTGGGGACCCAGTACTTC.

This chain joins TRBV4-1 and TRBJ2-3, with D perhaps TRBD2 (5 bases). V lost 0 bases and J 5 bases, leaving 15 bases between the germline ends. The CDR3 runs to 16 residues. Per germline, CDR1 MGHRA and CDR2 YSYEKL. The CDR3 here is CASSQEGVGVGDTQYF. Written as DNA, the CDR3 is TGCGCCAGCAGCCAAGAGGGTGTCGGGGTCGGAGATACGCAGTATTTT.

This clonotype was detected many times. V usage is TRBV5-4 and J usage is TRBJ2-1, with 11 bases matching TRBD2. J gave up 2 bases and V 2 bases, and 0 bases lay outside the gene matches. There are 15 residues in the CDR3. The V gene's germline CDR1 is SGHNT and CDR2 YYREEE (reference sequence). CDR3 coding DNA: TGTGCCAGCAGCTTTAGCGGGGGGGCCTACAATGAGCAGTTCTTC. Amino acids: CASSFSGGAYNEQFF.

This clonotype occurred many times. The chain has TRBV18 and TRBJ2-1, with 9 positions matching TRBD1. Germline loops: CDR1 KGHSH, CDR2 LQKENI. CDR3 length: 16 residues. V shed 3 bases, J shed 3 bases, and the junction held 6 bases outside the gene matches. CDR3 protein: CASSPPRDRDYNEQFF. The CDR3, as DNA: TGTGCCAGCTCACCTCCCCGGGACAGGGACTACAATGAGCAGTTCTTC.

This clonotype was found many times. V gene TRBV5-4 combines with J gene TRBJ1-1, with unresolved D. Looked up from germline, CDR1 is SGHNT and CDR2 is YYREEE (reference sequence). CDR3 size: 16 residues. Trimming took off 4 bases at V and 1 base at J, with 17 bases between the two ends. The CDR3, as DNA: TGTGCCAGCAGCCCCCAAAAAACCTCAGGGAACACTGAAGCTTTCTTT. Protein sequence: CASSPQKTSGNTEAFF.

The V and J genes are TRBV7-3 and TRBJ2-7; TRBD1 matches at 9 bases. CDR1 and CDR2 from the germline V gene are SGHTA and FQGTGA. This CDR3 has 14 amino acids. Losses at the gene ends were 3 bases for V and 5 bases for J; bases not matched to a gene: 5. CDR3 loop: CASSLTGGVHEQYF. In nucleotides, the CDR3 is TGTGCCAGCAGCTTGACAGGGGGTGTTCACGAGCAGTACTTC.

This clonotype was detected ten times or more. The genes are TRBV12-3 or TRBV12-4 and TRBJ2-1; TRBD2 matches at 10 bases. The CDR3 contains 15 residues. V trimming: 4 bases; J trimming: 9 bases; junction bases outside the gene matches: 9. In nucleotides, the CDR3 is TGTGCCAGCAGTTCAGGACTAGCGGTGTTCGGTGAGCAGTTCTTC. Protein: CASSSGLAVFGEQFF.

This clonotype was seen ten or more times. The chain recombines TRBV12-3 or TRBV12-4 with TRBJ1-1; perhaps TRBD1 as D (5 bases). V lost 5 bases, J lost 1 base, and 11 bases lay in between. The CDR3 is 14 amino acids. CDR3 region: CASSRGRANTEAFF. CDR3 bases: TGTGCCAGCAGTCGGGGCAGGGCGAACACTGAAGCTTTCTTT.

The chain joins TRBV19 to TRBJ1-5; 9 nucleotides line up with TRBD1. The trim removed 3 bases at V and 0 bases at J, leaving 12 bases unmatched. Germline loops: CDR1 LNHDA, CDR2 SQIVND (reference sequence). The CDR3 extends over 19 amino acids. DNA of the CDR3: TGTGCCAGTAGTATGTCGGGGGACAGGGTACATTCTAGCAATCAGCCCCAGCATTTT. Protein product: CASSMSGDRVHSSNQPQHF. Full variable domain (rest looked up from reference TRBV19 and TRBJ1-5): DGGITQSPKYLFRKEGQNVTLSCEQNLNHDAMYWYRQDPGQGLRLIYYSQIVNDFQKGDIAEGYSVSREKKESFPLTVTSAQKNPTAFYLCASSMSGDRVHSSNQPQHFGDGTRLSIL.